This T cell receptor beta chain was obtained from a study of shared clonotypes between healthy human individuals. Whole-study results and caveats: Naive subsets generally had larger estimated richness than memory subsets. Roughly 5% of naive CD4 clonotypes were common to a handful of donors.

Details on this clone: What it recognizes is unknown.

Sequencing was performed with immunoSEQ multiplex PCR; in TCRdb, only in-frame clones are kept and a portion is missing. The data contain over a million clones, roughly 96% of them singletons. The receptor's source is a man aged 25 to 40 in good health. Sequencing input: naive CD4+ T cells sorted from blood. Subset noted: CD45RA+ positively selected.

In DNA, the CDR3 is TGTGCCAGCAGTTCGACAGGGGGCAACTACAATGAGCAGTTCTTC. Translated: CASSSTGGNYNEQFF. The genes are TRBV6-5 and TRBJ2-1, with 10 bases identical to TRBD1. This CDR3 is built from 15 residues. Germline loops: CDR1 MNHEY, CDR2 SVGAGI. Trimming at V came to 4 bases and at J to 3 bases, leaving 3 bases not matched to a gene.